The present TCR beta chain was sequenced within a study of CD8 T cells in Susac syndrome (dated by TCRdb to the late 2010s). Turning to the overall study: Among the sequenced Susac syndrome patients, five or six had clinically active disease and under 10 were in clinical remission. At the time of blood withdrawal, Susac syndrome patients were either therapy-naive, taking corticosteroids (with some also receiving IVIg), or on IVIg alone. Repertoire sequencing was used to test whether CD8+ T cell activation and differentiation in Susac syndrome was antigen driven. What the research found in general, with its limitations: The number of individuals in the TCR sequencing and HLA analysis was recognized as being relatively small. No clonal expansion was detected in the CD4+ T cell repertoire of Susac syndrome patients.

RNA was extracted using the RNeasy kit, and about 0.5 to 1 microgram was reverse transcribed with random hexamers. TCR beta CDR3 regions were amplified with the immunoSEQ multiplex PCR assay covering 54 Vbeta and 13 Jbeta segments. PCR amplification bias was corrected using a synthetic template baseline for primer optimization and computational correction. The published analysis was carried out like this. Reads were assigned to V, D and J genes according to IMGT and analyzed in immunoSEQ Analyzer, with only productive sequences retained. To calculate clonality, Shannon entropy was normalized by log2 of the number of productive unique sequences and then subtracted from one. For each patient and control, public and private clones were evaluated within the 100 most prevalent clones. Susac-specific clones were defined as absent from healthy and MS cohorts, around 1,000 published viral clones and other ImmuneACCESS disease sequences. The public reads were reprocessed in TCRdb via fastp at Q25 and MiXCR, keeping in-frame beta chains. Rows are combined by CDR3 protein, so each entry shows the most common genes and DNA. These V and J calls derive from TCRdb rather than the authors' analysis. The sample table lists about 140,000 distinct CDR3 sequences, 85% to 95% of them with a count of one. The biggest ten clones account for more than 0.11% of the sample.

Peripheral blood CD8+ and CD4+ T cells from healthy donors, Susac syndrome patients and multiple sclerosis patients were profiled using high-throughput TCR beta sequencing. Susac syndrome patients met recently defined diagnostic criteria for definite or probable disease. Bulk CD8+ and CD4+ T cells were purified by magnetic negative isolation, while CD8+ TEMRA cells were enriched using FACS. Blood was drawn into EDTA tubes, processed within 24 hours, and PBMCs were isolated by density gradient centrifugation. PBMCs intended for TCR sequencing were cryopreserved in liquid nitrogen and thawed later in a water bath at 37 degrees C. A purity of at least 90% was achieved for sorted or isolated CD4+, CD8+ and CD8+ TEMRA cells. Concerning this clonotype: No antigen is known for it. The input lacks base qualities; no much larger clone sits a single base away.

For CDR1 and CDR2, the germline V gene (reference sequence) lists GTSNPN and SVGIG. The CDR3 sequence holds 15 residues, the cysteine and phenylalanine included. The retained sequence is limited to the CDR3, 45 bases, with the frame set at the first base. V is pared back by 3 bases and J by 7 bases, with 19 bases lying between the germline termini. Material for sequencing was CD4+ T cells from PBMCs. This receptor was identified in a human donor with Susac syndrome. The V and J segments used are TRBV30 and TRBJ1-5; a weak D assignment points to TRBD1 (5 bases agree). The bases read TGTGCCTGGAGCTCACCTAGGGGTGCAGGGCAGCCCCAGCATTTT. It specifies CAWSSPRGAGQPQHF. This CDR3, with the reference TRBV30 and TRBJ1-5 proteins standing in past its ends, gives the full variable domain SQTIHQWPATLVQPVGSPLSLECTVEGTSNPNLYWYRQAAGRGLQLLFYSVGIGQISSEVPQNLSASRPQDRQFILSSKKLLLSDSGFYLCAWSSPRGAGQPQHFGDGTRLSIL.